The source of this T cell receptor (beta chain) is a study of blood T cell repertoires in COVID-19. Study-level background: Italy, Spain and the United States were the sources of the convalescent and acute COVID-19 samples. PBMCs, B-cell-depleted T cells, or T cells provided the cDNA or gDNA that made up the material.

The length of the CDR3 is 13 residues. Trimming at V came to 5 bases and at J to 7 bases, leaving 7 bases not matched to a gene. In the original processing: Quantification of nucleated cells was approximated via reference gene primer amplification. Profiled with immunoSEQ multiplex PCR; TCRdb holds only in-frame clones, not every one. For V, J and clone size, that table is used; D and trimming come from the DNA. The table shows some 400,000 clones, with about 80% occurring only once. Source material: peripheral blood. The rearrangement joins TRBV12-3 or TRBV12-4 to TRBJ1-1; 7 bases align to TRBD1. The sequence was obtained from a human donor with acute or convalescent COVID-19. The donor label of this sample is uncertain. The CDR3 loop reads CASSEQGMGEAFF. CDR3 nucleotide sequence: TGTGCCAGCAGTGAACAGGGGATGGGTGAAGCTTTCTTT.